Listed here are 11 T cell receptor beta chains from one sample, sequenced in a study of cytomegalovirus exposure and HLA in healthy donors. The study ran its PCR with 60 Vbeta and 13 Jbeta primers. Clones were read by immunoSEQ multiplex PCR, and TCRdb kept only the in-frame ones, dropping some. The repertoire holds under 150,000 clones, with 78% as singletons. Sequenced sample: PBMCs. These receptor sequences come from a woman aged 40 to 50 in good health and CMV-seronegative.

This clone was recorded only once. The chain combines TRBV6-5 with TRBJ1-3; 9 bases align to TRBD1. The CDR3 totals 16 residues. V trimming: 2 bases; J trimming: 4 bases; junction bases outside the gene matches: 6. CDR1 and CDR2 (germline): MNHEY, SVGAGI. The CDR3 spells CASSYGTGISGNTIYF. DNA of the CDR3: TGTGCCAGCAGTTACGGGACAGGGATTTCGGGAAACACCATATATTTT.

The chain carries TRBV7-2 and TRBJ2-3; 11 positions agree with TRBD2. The CDR3 has 15 residues. The trim removed 5 bases at V and 4 bases at J, leaving 5 bases unmatched. The germline CDR1 and CDR2 sequences are SGHTA and FQGNSA. The CDR3 spells CASSRIAGGADTQYF. CDR3 bases: TGTGCCAGCAGCCGTATAGCGGGAGGGGCAGATACGCAGTATTTT.

This chain joins TRBV5-1 and TRBJ2-2, with TRBD1 matching 9 bases. The CDR3 totals 17 residues. V lost 4 bases and J lost 4; bases outside the gene matches: 11. Germline V gene data show CDR1 as SGHRS and CDR2 as YFSETQ. The CDR3, as DNA: TGCGCCAGCAGCCAAAGTCTGGGACAGGGTACCACCGGGGAGCTGTTTTTT. It encodes CASSQSLGQGTTGELFF.

J is TRBJ1-2 and V is TRBV28; perhaps TRBD1 as D (6 bases). The CDR3 length is 14 residues. Trimming left V 6 bases short and J 3 bases short, with 14 bases between. CDR1 is MDHEN and CDR2 is SYDVKM in the germline V gene. CDR3 protein: CASRTSQGYYGYTF. The CDR3 DNA reads TGTGCCAGCAGAACCTCGCAGGGGTACTATGGCTACACCTTC.

The chain links TRBV6-1 to TRBJ1-2; D ambiguous. From germline, CDR1 is MNHNS and CDR2 SASEGT. V lost 1 base, J lost 4 bases, and 10 bases lay in between. The CDR3 is 14 residues long. The CDR3 nucleotides are TGTGCCAGCAGTGAAGGGTCTCGGGGCTATGGCTACACCTTC. This sequence encodes CASSEGSRGYGYTF.

In this sample, this clone turned up once. This chain connects TRBV28 to TRBJ1-5; possibly TRBD1 for D (5 bases). V lost 2 bases and J 7 bases, leaving 15 bases between the germline ends. The germline V gene encodes CDR1 MDHEN and CDR2 SYDVKM. This CDR3 contains 15 residues. CDR3 DNA sequence: TGTGCCAGCAGTTTAGCAGGGAGGATCGAGCAGCCCCAGCATTTT. Its translation: CASSLAGRIEQPQHF.

The CDR3 here is CASSAQGLEQYF. For the CDR3, the DNA is TGTGCCAGCAGCGCACAGGGGCTGGAGCAGTACTTC. The chain recombines TRBV7-2 with TRBJ2-7; TRBD1 agrees at 7 bases. From germline, CDR1 is SGHTA and CDR2 FQGNSA. V lost 5 bases to trimming and J lost 7 bases; unmatched junction nucleotides: 5. The CDR3 length is 12 residues. The variable domain in full, completed from reference TRBV7-2 and TRBJ2-7, reads GAGVSQSPSNKVTEKGKDVELRCDPISGHTALYWYRQSLGQGLEFLIYFQGNSAPDKSGLPSDRFSAERTGGSVSTLTIQRTQQEDSAVYLCASSAQGLEQYFGPGTRLTVT.

This chain joins TRBV19 and TRBJ1-1, with D unresolved. V was cut by 5 bases and J by 2 bases, with 15 bases left in between. The CDR3 sequence is 15 residues long. Looked up from germline, CDR1 is LNHDA and CDR2 is SQIVND (reference sequence). In DNA, the CDR3 is TGTGCCAGTAGTGACGACGGAGGTCTTAACACTGAAGCTTTCTTT. Translation: CASSDDGGLNTEAFF.

The chain carries TRBV28 and TRBJ1-5, with TRBD1 as a possible D gene (5 bases). The CDR3 length is 16 residues. V was pared by 1 base and J by 2 bases, with 12 bases between. The germline V gene encodes CDR1 MDHEN and CDR2 SYDVKM. The CDR3 loop is CASSLSRGSGNQPQHF. The CDR3 coding sequence is TGTGCCAGCAGTTTATCGCGGGGGTCGGGCAATCAGCCCCAGCATTTT.

The chain carries TRBV15 and TRBJ2-7; D uncertain. Trimming left V 0 bases short and J 6 bases short, with 9 bases between. Germline loops: CDR1 LNHNV, CDR2 YYDKDF (reference sequence). The CDR3 covers 13 residues. The CDR3 nucleotides read TGTGCCACCAGCAGAGATACCAGTCGCGAGCAGTACTTC. Amino acid sequence: CATSRDTSREQYF. The full variable domain, its missing parts supplied by reference TRBV15 and TRBJ2-7, is DAMVIQNPRYQVTQFGKPVTLSCSQTLNHNVMYWYQQKSSQAPKLLFHYYDKDFNNEADTPDNFQSRRPNTSFCFLDIRSPGLGDTAMYLCATSRDTSREQYFGPGTRLTVT.

This sequence joins TRBV29-1 and TRBJ1-3; weak D call: TRBD1 (6 bases). CDR3 length: 13 amino acids. V shed 7 bases and J shed 0 bases, with 10 bases lying between them. Germline CDR1 and CDR2: SQVTM and ANQGSEA. In DNA form, the CDR3 reads TGCAGCGCAGGGGACACCTCTGGAAACACCATATATTTT. Translation: CSAGDTSGNTIYF.